Below, one T cell receptor (beta chain) is given with its context. The data stem from a study of T-cell memory formation after mild COVID-19. The V and J ends lost 0 bases and 2 bases respectively, with 13 bases between them. The CDR3 sequence is 16 residues long. Germline V CDR1 and CDR2: SGHRS, YFSETQ. MiXCR, run by TCRdb on the 5' RACE reads, gives a single entry per CDR3 protein. The sample has around 250,000 distinct CDR3 sequences, about a sixth seen once. The sequenced sample consisted of PBMCs or a T cell subset sorted from them (not recorded which). The sequence derives from a man between 18 and 35 years old who had mild COVID-19 (a few samples of this study predate the infection). Cell type and time point are not known. The rearrangement uses TRBV5-1 and TRBJ2-3, with TRBD1 as a possible D gene (5 bases). CDR3 coding DNA: TGCGCCAGCAGCTTGGCTCAGGGTTCCCTCACAGATACGCAGTATTTT. This sequence encodes CASSLAQGSLTDTQYF.